These 24 T cell receptor beta chains came from one sample sequenced in a study of T cells in Graves' hyperthyroidism and ophthalmopathy (dated by TCRdb to the late 2010s). The library was prepared using multiplex PCR. Sequenced using an Illumina HiSeq 2000. Amplification of TCR beta CDR3 regions was carried out from RNA transcripts. For the first round of RT-PCR on the TCR CDR3, the HTBI primer set was used together with the Qiagen OneStep RT-PCR kit. In-frame beta chains were kept once TCRdb had trimmed the public reads at Q25 with fastp and called clones with MiXCR. Under each unique CDR3 protein, matching rows form one entry showing the most common genes and DNA. This sample lists hundreds of thousands of distinct CDR3 sequences; roughly 14% were detected once. Of the sample, over 3.5% is held by the ten largest clones. Sequencing was performed on blood. Every receptor here comes from a woman aged 35 to 49 with Graves' ophthalmopathy.

This clonotype was recorded many times. As DNA, the CDR3 is TGTGCCAGTAGTGCCCAAGGGACAGTTCAGCCCCAGCATTTT. As protein: CASSAQGTVQPQHF. J is TRBJ1-5 and V is TRBV19; 7 nucleotides agree with TRBD1. The J segment lost 6 bases and the V segment lost 5 bases, leaving 7 bases of the junction unmatched. The CDR3 loop spans 14 amino acids. The V gene's germline CDR1 is LNHDA and CDR2 SQIVND (reference sequence).

J is TRBJ2-5 and V is TRBV20-1, with D possibly matching TRBD2 (5 bases). The CDR3 loop spans 15 amino acids. V was clipped by 5 bases and J by 0 bases, with 16 bases between them. CDR1 DFQATT and CDR2 SNEGSKA come from the germline V gene (reference sequence). CDR3 coding DNA: TGCAGTGCTCTCGAGCCCCGAGGGTACCAAGAGACCCAGTACTTC. Its translation: CSALEPRGYQETQYF.

This clonotype was recorded many times. The J gene is TRBJ2-7, the V gene TRBV7-2, with 8 bases fitting TRBD1. This CDR3 is 15 amino acids long. Germline loops: CDR1 SGHTA, CDR2 FQGNSA. V lost 4 bases, J lost 4 bases, and 9 bases stayed unmatched. The CDR3 DNA follows: TGTGCCAGCAGCTCCCGGGACAGGAATCCGTACGAGCAGTACTTC. Translating it yields CASSSRDRNPYEQYF.

This clonotype was detected ten times or more. The chain couples TRBV19 to TRBJ1-2; TRBD1 is a possible D gene (6 bases). Trimming cost V 7 bases and J 6 bases, with 18 bases left between them. Germline CDR1 LNHDA, CDR2 SQIVND (reference sequence). The CDR3 has 14 residues. The chain's CDR3 is CASTDHQGMDGYTF. CDR3 sequence (DNA): TGTGCCAGTACAGACCACCAGGGGATGGATGGCTACACCTTC. The variable domain in full, with the rest retrieved from reference TRBV19 and TRBJ1-2, is DGGITQSPKYLFRKEGQNVTLSCEQNLNHDAMYWYRQDPGQGLRLIYYSQIVNDFQKGDIAEGYSVSREKKESFPLTVTSAQKNPTAFYLCASTDHQGMDGYTFGSGTRLTVV.

The chain links TRBV6-1 to TRBJ2-7; D unclear. CDR3 size: 11 residues. Trimming shortened V by 5 bases and J by 6 bases, and 8 bases separated the two germline ends. Per the germline V gene, CDR1 is MNHNS and CDR2 is SASEGT. CDR3 protein: CASSKGLEQYF. The CDR3 nucleotides are TGTGCCAGCAGTAAGGGCCTCGAGCAGTACTTC.

Regarding this clonotype: This could be a read error, since a much larger clone is one nucleotide away. The J gene is TRBJ2-5, the V gene TRBV12-3 or TRBV12-4, with a possible D match to TRBD1 (6 bases). There are 14 residues in the CDR3. V was trimmed by 6 bases and J by 0 bases, leaving 11 bases between them. DNA for the CDR3: TGTGCCAGCAGCAGGGGCCAGTACCAAGAGACCCAGTACTTC. It specifies CASSRGQYQETQYF.

The genes are TRBV12-3 or TRBV12-4 and TRBJ2-2, with 14 bases aligning to TRBD2. The length of the CDR3 is 21 residues. The ends lost 3 bases at V and 2 bases at J; junction bases unmatched: 14. The CDR3 spells CASSFSLGTSGRGINTGELFF. CDR3 bases: TGTGCCAGCAGTTTCAGCTTAGGGACTAGCGGGAGAGGTATAAACACCGGGGAGCTGTTTTTT.

In this sample, this clonotype turned up many times. CDR3 sequence: CASSHPPRHYEQYF. CDR3 bases: TGTGCCAGCAGCCACCCACCCCGGCACTACGAGCAGTACTTC. The chain combines TRBV7-8 with TRBJ2-7; D uncertain. V lost 5 bases to trimming and J lost 3 bases, with 14 bases between them. Germline V gene sequence: CDR1 SGHVS, CDR2 FQNEAQ. The CDR3 covers 14 residues.

This clonotype showed up many times. CDR3 nucleotide sequence: TGCAGTGCTAGAGCGGACATGTATGGCTACACCTTC. Translated: CSARADMYGYTF. The chain carries TRBV20-1 and TRBJ1-2; weak D call: TRBD1 (5 bases). Trimming left V 1 base short and J 5 bases short, with 8 bases between. This CDR3 comprises 12 residues. Germline V lookup: CDR1 DFQATT, CDR2 SNEGSKA (reference sequence).

This clonotype was observed at least ten times. The CDR3 nucleotides read TGTGCCACCAGTGATCCGCAGGGGAAAAAAGAGACCCAGTACTTC. It codes for CATSDPQGKKETQYF. The V call is TRBV24-1, the J call TRBJ2-5, with TRBD1 as a possible D gene (6 bases). This CDR3 is 15 amino acids long. Germline V gives CDR1 KGHDR, CDR2 SFDVKD. V was pared by 3 bases and J by 3 bases, with 13 bases between.

The chain joins TRBV13 to TRBJ2-5, with D possibly TRBD2 on 7 matching bases. The CDR3 is made up of 19 amino acids. Trimming left V 4 bases short and J 0 bases short, with 24 bases between. Per the germline V gene, CDR1 is PRHDT and CDR2 is FYEKMQ (reference sequence). The CDR3 spells CASSSGARASGLYQETQYF. The CDR3 region has the DNA TGTGCCAGCAGCTCAGGGGCGCGGGCTAGCGGACTGTACCAAGAGACCCAGTACTTC.

This clonotype came up many times. This chain connects TRBV28 to TRBJ1-5; D may be TRBD1 (5 bases). Trimming left V 2 bases short and J 3 bases short, with 11 bases between. The CDR3 runs 15 residues. Germline V gene lookup returns CDR1 MDHEN and CDR2 SYDVKM. The CDR3 loop reads CASSLAGTINQPQHF. The CDR3 region has the DNA TGTGCCAGCAGTTTAGCGGGGACCATCAATCAGCCCCAGCATTTT.

The chain recombines TRBV5-1 with TRBJ1-1, with 7 positions matching TRBD1. The CDR3 totals 14 residues. V shed 1 base, J shed 4 bases, and the junction held 4 bases outside the gene matches. Germline CDR1 is SGHRS and CDR2 is YFSETQ. CDR3 coding DNA: TGCGCCAGCAGCTTGCTAGGGGGCCTCACTGAAGCTTTCTTT. This encodes CASSLLGGLTEAFF.

The chain employs TRBV29-1 and TRBJ2-5, with TRBD1 as a possible D gene (5 bases). V was cut by 7 bases and J by 4 bases, with 19 bases left in between. The CDR3 is made up of 14 amino acids. CDR1 SQVTM and CDR2 ANQGSEA come from the germline V gene. The CDR3 bases are TGCAGCGCGGACCTGCAGGGCGATCGAGAGACCCAGTACTTC. It is translated as CSADLQGDRETQYF.

The genes are TRBV4-1 and TRBJ2-7; possibly TRBD1 or TRBD2 for D (5 bases each). Germline V gives CDR1 MGHRA, CDR2 YSYEKL. Trimming removed 0 bases at V and 9 bases at J, with 18 bases between. The CDR3 runs 15 residues. The CDR3 DNA is TGCGCCAGCAGCCAAGACCGGGACCTTTTGGGGCGGCAGTACTTC. This sequence encodes CASSQDRDLLGRQYF.

This clonotype was detected many times. V gene TRBV12-3 or TRBV12-4 combines with J gene TRBJ2-5; no firm D call. V was shortened by 6 bases and J by 5 bases, with 16 bases between the two germline ends. This CDR3 comprises 14 residues. The chain's CDR3 is CASSVDNLRETQYF. The CDR3 region has the DNA TGTGCCAGCAGCGTTGATAACCTCCGGGAGACCCAGTACTTC.

This clonotype was observed at least ten times. The V and J genes are TRBV5-1 and TRBJ1-1; a weak D match, TRBD1 (5 bases). Germline lookup yields CDR1 SGHRS and CDR2 YFSETQ. The CDR3 has 15 amino acids. V lost 0 bases to trimming and J lost 8 bases, with 17 bases between them. CDR3 in amino acids: CASSLAEGLGAEAFF. CDR3 sequence (DNA): TGCGCCAGCAGCTTGGCCGAGGGGCTCGGCGCCGAAGCTTTCTTT.

The rearrangement links TRBV30 to TRBJ2-5, with D hard to call. Germline CDR1 and CDR2: GTSNPN and SVGIG (reference sequence). The CDR3 is 14 residues long. V lost 0 bases and J 5 bases, leaving 13 bases between the germline ends. The CDR3 reads CAWSVKVYRETQYF. The CDR3 coding sequence is TGTGCCTGGAGTGTTAAAGTATACCGGGAGACCCAGTACTTC. The full variable domain, rest sourced from reference TRBV30 and TRBJ2-5, is SQTIHQWPATLVQPVGSPLSLECTVEGTSNPNLYWYRQAAGRGLQLLFYSVGIGQISSEVPQNLSASRPQDRQFILSSKKLLLSDSGFYLCAWSVKVYRETQYFGPGTRLLVL.

This clonotype has ten or more counts. The V call is TRBV5-1, the J call TRBJ2-5, with 14 bases lining up with TRBD2. The germline gives CDR1 SGHRS, CDR2 YFSETQ. Trimming removed 4 bases from V and 2 bases from J; junction bases left unmatched: 7. The CDR3 totals 17 residues. CDR3 region: CASSQGLAGVGQETQYF. CDR3 DNA sequence: TGCGCCAGCAGCCAGGGACTAGCGGGAGTGGGGCAAGAGACCCAGTACTTC.

This clonotype has a handful of counts. The chain couples TRBV3-1 to TRBJ2-7, with 8 bases lining up with TRBD2. There are 16 residues in the CDR3. Trimming at V came to 0 bases and at J to 2 bases, leaving 6 bases not matched to a gene. Germline-derived CDR1 and CDR2 are LGHDT and YNNKEL (reference sequence). This CDR3 is CASSQDPGGGTYEQYF. Here the CDR3 DNA reads TGTGCCAGCAGCCAAGACCCCGGGGGGGGAACCTACGAGCAGTACTTC.

This clonotype was detected ten times or more. This chain connects TRBV19 to TRBJ2-7, with D perhaps matching TRBD2 (6 bases). CDR1 is LNHDA and CDR2 is SQIVND in the germline V gene (reference sequence). The CDR3 consists of 14 residues. V was shortened by 1 base and J by 3 bases, with 10 bases between the two germline ends. CDR3 nucleotides: TGTGCCAGTAGTATAGTAGCGGCTGGCTACGAGCAGTACTTC. It is translated as CASSIVAAGYEQYF.

This clonotype appeared a few times. V gene TRBV7-3 combines with J gene TRBJ1-3; tentative D call: TRBD1 (6 bases). The germline V and J ends were trimmed by 6 bases and 0 bases, with 12 bases remaining between them. CDR3 length equals 15 residues. Germline V CDR1 and CDR2: SGHTA, FQGTGA. The CDR3 DNA reads as TGTGCCAGCAGTAGGGGGAGCACCTCTGGAAACACCATATATTTT. Translating it yields CASSRGSTSGNTIYF. Together with reference TRBV7-3 and TRBJ1-3, the CDR3 gives the full variable domain: GAGVSQTPSNKVTEKGKYVELRCDPISGHTALYWYRQSLGQGPEFLIYFQGTGAADDSGLPNDRFFAVRPEGSVSTLKIQRTERGDSAVYLCASSRGSTSGNTIYFGEGSWLTVV.

In its sample, this clonotype was seen once. The chain employs TRBV6-1 and TRBJ2-5, with 9 bases aligning to TRBD1. The CDR3 covers 13 residues. Germline V gives CDR1 MNHNS, CDR2 SASEGT. J was trimmed by 4 bases and V by 11 bases; bases with no gene match: 8. The CDR3 region has the DNA TGTGCCGTTCACAGGGGGCGAGGAGAGACCCAGTACTTC. Translating gives CAVHRGRGETQYF.

The V gene is TRBV11-3, the J gene TRBJ1-1, with 7 bases identical to TRBD1. V trimming: 6 bases; J trimming: 1 base; junction bases outside the gene matches: 8. Germline CDR1 reads SGHNT; CDR2 reads YENEEA. The CDR3 has 15 amino acids. CDR3: CASRPRTGQNTEAFF. DNA for the CDR3: TGTGCCAGCAGACCTCGGACAGGCCAGAACACTGAAGCTTTCTTT.